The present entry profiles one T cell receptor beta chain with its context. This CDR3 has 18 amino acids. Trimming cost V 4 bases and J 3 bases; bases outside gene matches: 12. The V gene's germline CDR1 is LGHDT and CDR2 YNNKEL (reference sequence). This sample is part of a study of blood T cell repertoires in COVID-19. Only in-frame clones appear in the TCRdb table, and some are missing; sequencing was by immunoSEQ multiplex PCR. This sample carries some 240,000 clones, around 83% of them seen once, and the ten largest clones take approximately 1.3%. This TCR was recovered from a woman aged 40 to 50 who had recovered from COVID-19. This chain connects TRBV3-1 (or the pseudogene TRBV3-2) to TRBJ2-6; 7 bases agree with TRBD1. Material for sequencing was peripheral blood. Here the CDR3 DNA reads TGTGCCAGCAGCCCAGATTTTGGGACAGATTTTGGGGCCAACGTCCTGACTTTC. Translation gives CASSPDFGTDFGANVLTF.